The 9 T cell receptor beta chains given below trace back to one sample, sequenced in a study of molecular identifiers for immune sequencing clone quantification. TCRdb re-derived calls from the PCR reads in MiXCR, one entry per CDR3 protein. The sample yields about 63,000 distinct CDR3 sequences, around 19% seen once. Sequencing used naive CD8+ T cells from blood, with Jurkat cell RNA spiked in. Subset defined: FACS-sorted CD8+CD4-CCR7+CD45RA+ naive T cells. These receptors originate from a human donor in good health. Some libraries in this study had Jurkat cell RNA spiked in.

To note about this clonotype: A much larger clone lies a single base off, so this may be a read error. V gene TRBV2 combines with J gene TRBJ2-7; D not certain. The CDR3 is 13 residues long. V was pared by 3 bases and J by 3 bases, with 9 bases between. Germline loops: CDR1 SNHLY, CDR2 FYNNEI. The DNA of the CDR3 is TGTGCCAGCAGTGAGTTCCGGAACTACGAGCAGTACTTC. The encoded protein is CASSEFRNYEQYF.

This clonotype was counted a few times. The chain links TRBV27 to TRBJ2-1; no clear D gene. The CDR3 consists of 11 residues. Germline CDR1 is MNHEY and CDR2 is SMNVEV (reference sequence). V lost 5 bases and J 7 bases, leaving 6 bases between the germline ends. Written as DNA, the CDR3 is TGTGCCAGCAGTATACTGAATGAGCAGTTCTTC. Translated, it gives CASSILNEQFF.

This clonotype showed up many times. The chain is built from TRBV4-3 and TRBJ2-7; D gene uncertain. Germline V gives CDR1 LGHNA, CDR2 YSLEER. Trimming left V 5 bases short and J 2 bases short, with 13 bases between. The CDR3 contains 14 residues. The CDR3 loop reads CASSSEVETYEQYF. Written as DNA, the CDR3 is TGCGCCAGCAGCTCCGAGGTAGAAACCTACGAGCAGTACTTC.

This clonotype was recorded at least ten times. The chain couples TRBV7-8 to TRBJ2-3; no clear D. CDR3 length equals 16 residues. Per the germline V gene, CDR1 is SGHVS and CDR2 is FQNEAQ. The germline V and J ends were trimmed by 6 bases and 2 bases, with 18 bases remaining between them. In DNA form, the CDR3 reads TGTGCCAGCAGTCCACGACCAGGCTGGATCACAGATACGCAGTATTTT. This translates into CASSPRPGWITDTQYF.

This clonotype occurred many times. The V gene is TRBV7-9, the J gene TRBJ1-3; TRBD1 is a possible D gene (6 bases). The V end was cut by 5 bases, the J end by 4 bases, with 12 bases between. This CDR3 contains 14 residues. Germline CDR1 is SEHNR and CDR2 is FQNEAQ (reference sequence). The CDR3 nucleotides are TGTGCCAGCAGCGATGACAGGCTGGGAAACACCATATATTTT. It translates to CASSDDRLGNTIYF.

Only a few counts were recorded for this clonotype. J is TRBJ1-6 and V is TRBV28; possibly TRBD1 for D (6 bases). V lost 6 bases and J 7 bases, leaving 16 bases between the germline ends. The CDR3 is 15 amino acids. CDR1 and CDR2 (germline): MDHEN, SYDVKM. Here the CDR3 reads CASRKGGRSNSPLHF. CDR3 nucleotides: TGTGCCAGCAGAAAGGGGGGCCGTTCGAATTCACCCCTCCACTTT.

This clonotype was detected ten times or more. The chain uses TRBV4-1 and TRBJ1-4; tentatively, D is TRBD1 (5 bases). The CDR3 sequence is 15 residues long. CDR1 and CDR2 from the germline V gene are MGHRA and YSYEKL. Trimming took off 2 bases at V and 3 bases at J, with 10 bases between the two ends. The CDR3 loop reads CASSQRDRSNEKLFF. The CDR3 nucleotides read TGCGCCAGCAGCCAACGCGACAGATCTAATGAAAAACTGTTTTTT.

This chain uses TRBV30 with TRBJ2-7; D is possibly TRBD2 (6 bases). This CDR3 comprises 13 residues. Germline CDR1 is GTSNPN and CDR2 is SVGIG (reference sequence). V lost 1 base to trimming and J lost 2 bases, with 9 bases between them. The CDR3: CAWSGRDPYEQYF. CDR3 nucleotide sequence: TGTGCCTGGAGTGGGCGGGACCCCTACGAGCAGTACTTC. The full variable domain, its missing parts supplied by reference TRBV30 and TRBJ2-7, is SQTIHQWPATLVQPVGSPLSLECTVEGTSNPNLYWYRQAAGRGLQLLFYSVGIGQISSEVPQNLSASRPQDRQFILSSKKLLLSDSGFYLCAWSGRDPYEQYFGPGTRLTVT.

This clonotype was recorded many times. The chain is built from TRBV29-1 and TRBJ2-7; a possible D gene is TRBD1 (5 bases). V dropped 7 bases and J dropped 3 bases, with 10 bases sitting between them. This CDR3 has 11 amino acids. Germline assignment: CDR1 SQVTM and CDR2 ANQGSEA. The CDR3 DNA follows: TGCAGCGCCAGGGTCGACTACGAGCAGTACTTC. Its protein product is CSARVDYEQYF.